The rows below give T cell receptor beta chains drawn from one sample of a study of beta chain features in type 1 diabetes. The repertoire was sequenced with immunoSEQ multiplex PCR; TCRdb's copy has only in-frame clones and lacks some. The sample includes 200,000 to 300,000 clones, 68% of them seen just once. The specimen was naive CD4+ T cells from blood. These receptors came from a man under 40 in good health. Each CDR3 is given with its conserved first and last residue. D genes are given only for firm matches. Size is stated for part of the rows, as once, few or many counts, or as a class when the clone is expanded.

clone_size,v_call,j_call,cdr3_length,d_call,cdr3_nt,cdr3_aa
NA,TRBV30,TRBJ2-5,13,NA,TGTGCCTGGAGCAGACAATTACAAGAGACCCAGTACTTC,CAWSRQLQETQYF
few,TRBV29-1,TRBJ1-2,14,TRBD1,TGCAGCGTTGAGGACAGGACAATCCGGTATGGCTACACCTTC,CSVEDRTIRYGYTF
NA,TRBV7-9,TRBJ2-6,19,TRBD2,TGTGCCAGCAGCCAAAACGGACTAGCGGGGCGCTCTGGGGCCAACGTCCTGACTTTC,CASSQNGLAGRSGANVLTF
few,TRBV7-9,TRBJ2-2,16,NA,TGTGCCAGCAGCCCCGACAGGCTCCCAGCCGCCGGGGAGCTGTTTTTT,CASSPDRLPAAGELFF
few,TRBV5-4,TRBJ2-1,14,TRBD1,TGTGCCAGCAGCAGCGACAGGGTTCGAAATGAGCAGTTCTTC,CASSSDRVRNEQFF
NA,TRBV29-1,TRBJ2-3,15,NA,TGCAGCTATAATTGGCGGGGACGGATCACAGATACGCAGTATTTT,CSYNWRGRITDTQYF
few,TRBV29-1,TRBJ1-1,13,NA,TGCAGCGTCGGACAGATCATGAACACTGAAGCTTTCTTT,CSVGQIMNTEAFF
once,TRBV11-2,TRBJ2-7,15,NA,TGTGCCAGCAGCCCCTACAGGGCTCTGGGGTACGAGCAGTACTTC,CASSPYRALGYEQYF
once,TRBV30,TRBJ1-5,13,NA,TGTGCCTGGAGTGGACAGATTAATCAGCCCCAGCATTTT,CAWSGQINQPQHF
NA,TRBV28,TRBJ2-2,15,NA,TGTGCCAGCAGTGCCTTTACTCCAACCACCGGGGAGCTGTTTTTT,CASSAFTPTTGELFF
NA,TRBV30,TRBJ2-5,11,TRBD2,TGTGCAAGGACTAGCGGGGAGACCCAGTACTTC,CARTSGETQYF
NA,TRBV15,TRBJ2-3,16,NA,TGTGCCACCAGCAGAGATCCTGGGGCTACTACAGATACGCAGTATTTT,CATSRDPGATTDTQYF
once,TRBV7-9,TRBJ2-7,15,TRBD1,TGTGCCAGCAGCTTAAGGACAGGGTACTCCTACGAGCAGTACTTC,CASSLRTGYSYEQYF
NA,TRBV7-2,TRBJ2-5,15,NA,TGTGCCAGCAGCTTACCGGCCGGGCTCCAAGAGACCCAGTACTTC,CASSLPAGLQETQYF
NA,TRBV7-9,TRBJ2-2,11,NA,TGTGCCAGCAGCTTCGAAGGGGAGCTGTTTTTT,CASSFEGELFF
few,TRBV29-1,TRBJ2-1,13,NA,TGCAGCGTTGGACCCCCCGCAGACAATGAGCAGTTCTTC,CSVGPPADNEQFF
NA,TRBV30,TRBJ2-4,18,TRBD2,TGTGCCTGGAGTGTACAACTAGCGGGAGGTCCAGCCAAAAACATTCAGTACTTC,CAWSVQLAGGPAKNIQYF
NA,TRBV25-1,TRBJ2-2,16,TRBD1,TGTGCCAGCAGTGAGAGGACAGGGGAATCCACCGGGGAGCTGTTTTTT,CASSERTGESTGELFF
NA,TRBV29-1,TRBJ2-7,12,NA,TGCAGCGTTGGGGCGGTACACTACGAGCAGTACTTC,CSVGAVHYEQYF
NA,TRBV25-1,TRBJ2-3,17,TRBD2,TGTGCCAGCAGCGGAGGACTAGCGGGAAAGGGTCCAGATACGCAGTATTTT,CASSGGLAGKGPDTQYF
NA,TRBV4-3,TRBJ2-1,17,NA,TGCGCCAGCAGCCCCCTCCCCGGGGACACCCTCGCGAATGAGCAGTTCTTC,CASSPLPGDTLANEQFF
NA,TRBV4-1,TRBJ1-2,16,NA,TGCGCCAGCAGCCCGGGCCGCCGCTATCTTAACTATGGCTACACCTTC,CASSPGRRYLNYGYTF
NA,TRBV14,TRBJ2-1,15,TRBD2,TGTGCCAGCAGTTCGGCGGGGGGTGCCTACAATGAGCAGTTCTTC,CASSSAGGAYNEQFF
NA,TRBV15,TRBJ2-7,14,NA,TGTGCCACCAGCAGAGATAAGGGAACCGGCGAGCAGTACTTC,CATSRDKGTGEQYF
NA,TRBV12-5,TRBJ2-6,11,NA,TGTGCTACCTCTGGGGCCAACGTCCTGACTTTC,CATSGANVLTF
few,TRBV4-2,TRBJ1-2,14,TRBD1,TGTGCCAGCAGCCAAGTGGGACAGGGGAACGGCTACACCTTC,CASSQVGQGNGYTF
NA,TRBV14,TRBJ2-7,12,NA,TGTGCCAGCAGCCCGGATCGCTACGAGCAGTACTTC,CASSPDRYEQYF
NA,TRBV4-2,TRBJ2-4,16,NA,TGTGCCAGCAGCCAAGATTCAGACAGGTGGGAAAACATTCAGTACTTC,CASSQDSDRWENIQYF
NA,TRBV30,TRBJ2-5,14,NA,TGTGCCTGGAGTGGAGGGGGGAAGGTCGAGACCCAGTACTTC,CAWSGGGKVETQYF
NA,TRBV29-1,TRBJ2-1,14,TRBD2,TGCAGCGGGTCTCGGCGGGAGAGGGACAATGAGCAGTTCTTC,CSGSRRERDNEQFF
NA,TRBV7-9,TRBJ2-7,14,NA,TGTGCCAGCAGCTTGGGGGCCTCCTCGGACGAGCAGTACTTC,CASSLGASSDEQYF
NA,TRBV10-3,TRBJ2-3,14,TRBD1,TGTGCCATCAGTGGCACAGGGGGCACAGATACGCAGTATTTT,CAISGTGGTDTQYF
NA,TRBV6-5,TRBJ2-7,11,NA,TGTGCCAGCAGTAGGGGTGAGGGGCAGTACTTC,CASSRGEGQYF
NA,TRBV29-1,TRBJ2-3,13,NA,TGCAGCGTAAAGAACCTCCTCACAGATACGCAGTATTTT,CSVKNLLTDTQYF
NA,TRBV7-9,TRBJ2-6,17,TRBD2,TGTGCCAGCAGTCTTACTAGCGGGAATAGCGGGGCCAACGTCCTGACTTTC,CASSLTSGNSGANVLTF
NA,TRBV14,TRBJ2-7,15,TRBD1,TGTGCCAGCAGCCGAATGACAGGGGCCTCCTACGAGCAGTACTTC,CASSRMTGASYEQYF
NA,TRBV4-3,TRBJ2-7,17,NA,TGCGCCAGCAGCCAAGTCCCCACGGCCCCGAGCTCCTACGAGCAGTACTTC,CASSQVPTAPSSYEQYF
NA,TRBV2,TRBJ2-1,15,NA,TGTGCCAGCAGGGCCCGTGGGTCCCGCTACAATGAGCAGTTCTTC,CASRARGSRYNEQFF
NA,TRBV19,TRBJ2-4,16,NA,TGTGCCAGTAGTATAGTTAGGACGGTAGCCAAAAACATTCAGTACTTC,CASSIVRTVAKNIQYF
NA,TRBV13,TRBJ2-2,18,NA,TGTGCCAGCAGCTCTGCCTACAGGGTTAGGGCGAACACCGGGGAGCTGTTTTTT,CASSSAYRVRANTGELFF
NA,TRBV23-1,TRBJ1-2,14,TRBD1,TGCGCCAGCAGTCAAGGACAGGGGCTCTATGGCTACACCTTC,CASSQGQGLYGYTF
NA,TRBV20-1,TRBJ2-5,11,NA,TGCAGTGCTGCTCAGGAAGAGACCCAGTACTTC,CSAAQEETQYF
NA,TRBV9,TRBJ2-5,16,TRBD2,TGTGCCAGCAGCCGAGAGGGAGCTAGCGGGACGGAGACCCAGTACTTC,CASSREGASGTETQYF
NA,TRBV2,TRBJ2-1,13,NA,TGTGCCAGCGGCAAATCGGACTACAATGAGCAGTTCTTC,CASGKSDYNEQFF
NA,TRBV30,TRBJ2-2,15,TRBD1,TGTGCCTGGAGTTTGCGGGACAGGGAAACCGGGGAGCTGTTTTTT,CAWSLRDRETGELFF
few,TRBV2,TRBJ2-3,13,TRBD1,TGTGCCAGCAATGGACAGGTCACAGATACGCAGTATTTT,CASNGQVTDTQYF
few,TRBV10-3,TRBJ1-2,11,NA,TGTGCCATCAGTGAGACTGGGTTCTACACCTTC,CAISETGFYTF